These 19 T cell receptor beta chains were sequenced from one sample in a study of control samples from healthy donors and cancer patients. TCRdb keeps only in-frame clones here, not all; method: immunoSEQ multiplex PCR. The table includes roughly 32,000 clones, around 87% detected once. Sequenced material: PBMCs. The receptors stem from a woman between 40 and 55 years old with lung cancer.

This chain connects TRBV6-5 to TRBJ1-2, with 9 bases aligning to TRBD1. V was clipped by 5 bases and J by 5 bases; unmatched bases: 6. Germline CDR1 and CDR2: MNHEY and SVGAGI. The CDR3 runs 14 residues. The CDR3, as DNA: TGTGCCAGCAGTCCGGGACAGGGCTCATATGGCTACACCTTC. Translating gives CASSPGQGSYGYTF.

This chain links TRBV28 with TRBJ2-1, with 8 nucleotides matching TRBD2. The CDR3 is made up of 15 amino acids. Trimming took 3 bases from V and 9 from J; bases not matched to a gene: 10. Germline values: CDR1 MDHEN, CDR2 SYDVKM. In nucleotides, the CDR3 is TGTGCCAGCAGTTTCGGAGCGGGGGTGTTAGGTGAGCAGTTCTTC. Its protein product is CASSFGAGVLGEQFF. Full variable domain (remainder filled in from reference TRBV28 and TRBJ2-1): DVKVTQSSRYLVKRTGEKVFLECVQDMDHENMFWYRQDPGLGLRLIYFSYDVKMKEKGDIPEGYSVSREKKERFSLILESASTNQTSMYLCASSFGAGVLGEQFFGPGTRLTVL.

The V and J genes are TRBV2 and TRBJ2-5; 12 bases are shared with TRBD1. Losses at the gene ends were 3 bases for V and 7 bases for J; bases not matched to a gene: 6. Germline loops: CDR1 SNHLY, CDR2 FYNNEI. The CDR3 sequence is 15 residues long. The CDR3 is CASSDRDRGPGTQYF. CDR3 coding DNA: TGTGCCAGCAGTGACCGGGACAGGGGGCCGGGGACCCAGTACTTC.

The V and J genes are TRBV3-1 (or the pseudogene TRBV3-2) and TRBJ2-7; the D gene could be TRBD1 or TRBD2 (6 bases each). Germline V gene lookup returns CDR1 LGHDT and CDR2 YNNKEL (reference sequence). This CDR3 is 13 amino acids long. Trimming took off 4 bases at V and 7 bases at J, with 14 bases between the two ends. CDR3 in amino acids: CASSPDGGREQYF. The CDR3 nucleotides read TGTGCCAGCAGCCCGGATGGGGGGCGGGAGCAGTACTTC.

In this sample, this clone turned up once. V and J are TRBV7-2 and TRBJ2-3; D not resolved. In germline, CDR1 is SGHTA, CDR2 FQGNSA. The CDR3 consists of 11 residues. The ends were cut back, 1 base at V and 5 bases at J, with 1 base in the middle. The CDR3 nucleotides read TGTGCCAGCAGCTTAGAAGATACGCAGTATTTT. It yields the protein CASSLEDTQYF.

V and J are TRBV7-3 and TRBJ2-3, with unresolved D. The CDR3 has 15 amino acids. Germline CDR1 and CDR2: SGHTA and FQGTGA. Trimming cost V 1 base and J 3 bases, with 11 bases left between them. The CDR3 sequence is CASSLNGGGTDTQYF. In DNA form, the CDR3 reads TGTGCCAGCAGCTTAAACGGCGGCGGTACAGATACGCAGTATTTT.

The chain couples TRBV15 to TRBJ2-1, with 9 bases fitting TRBD2. V trimming: 6 bases; J trimming: 7 bases; junction bases outside the gene matches: 7. This CDR3 has 14 residues. Germline CDR1 LNHNV, CDR2 YYDKDF (reference sequence). The CDR3 sequence is CATRMGGGANEQFF. Written as DNA, the CDR3 is TGTGCCACCAGAATGGGCGGGGGGGCGAATGAGCAGTTCTTC. The full variable domain, its missing parts supplied by reference TRBV15 and TRBJ2-1, is DAMVIQNPRYQVTQFGKPVTLSCSQTLNHNVMYWYQQKSSQAPKLLFHYYDKDFNNEADTPDNFQSRRPNTSFCFLDIRSPGLGDTAMYLCATRMGGGANEQFFGPGTRLTVL.

The chain has TRBV5-1 and TRBJ2-7, with D possibly matching TRBD1 (5 bases). The CDR3 is 14 residues long. Germline loops: CDR1 SGHRS, CDR2 YFSETQ. With 1 base removed from V and 2 bases from J, the gap between germline ends came to 10 bases. The CDR3 nucleotides read TGCGCCAGCAGCTTGTGGGGCGGAACCTACGAGCAGTACTTC. Translation gives CASSLWGGTYEQYF.

This clone was seen only once. The chain is built from TRBV9 and TRBJ2-6; D gene unclear. V was cut by 5 bases and J by 0 bases, with 3 bases left in between. Germline V gives CDR1 SGDLS, CDR2 YYNGEE. The CDR3 length is 13 residues. This CDR3 is CASSSSGANVLTF. The CDR3 coding sequence is TGTGCCAGCAGTTCCTCTGGGGCCAACGTCCTGACTTTC.

This chain joins TRBV4-3 and TRBJ2-7; weak D call: TRBD1 (5 bases). Trimming removed 4 bases from V and 6 bases from J, with 13 bases in between. This CDR3 has 13 amino acids. CDR1 and CDR2 (germline): LGHNA, YSLEER. The CDR3 here is CASSLARQSEQYF. CDR3 sequence (DNA): TGCGCCAGCAGCCTAGCCCGACAGTCCGAGCAGTACTTC.

The gene calls are TRBV5-1 and TRBJ2-7; unclear D gene. Germline CDR1 is SGHRS and CDR2 is YFSETQ. The length of the CDR3 is 13 residues. V was pared by 2 bases and J by 4 bases, with 10 bases between. The CDR3: CASSFAGNYEQYF. DNA of the CDR3: TGCGCCAGCAGCTTCGCTGGAAATTACGAGCAGTACTTC.

This clone showed up just once. The chain's CDR3 is CASRRLANTGELFF. The CDR3, as DNA: TGTGCCAGCAGACGACTAGCAAACACCGGGGAGCTGTTTTTT. The rearrangement uses TRBV6-5 and TRBJ2-2; 7 positions agree with TRBD2. The CDR3 covers 14 residues. Trimming took 6 bases from V and 2 from J; bases not matched to a gene: 3. The V gene's germline CDR1 is MNHEY and CDR2 SVGAGI.

This sequence joins TRBV28 and TRBJ1-4; possible D gene TRBD1, 5 bases. The CDR3 is 11 amino acids. Germline CDR1 is MDHEN and CDR2 is SYDVKM. V lost 7 bases, J lost 8 bases, and 8 bases lay in between. The CDR3 reads CASMGREKLFF. CDR3 DNA: TGTGCCAGCATGGGGCGGGAAAAACTGTTTTTT.

V usage is TRBV19 and J usage is TRBJ1-2; TRBD1 is a possible D gene (5 bases). The V and J ends lost 7 bases and 1 base respectively, with 19 bases between them. This CDR3 is 16 amino acids long. CDR1 LNHDA and CDR2 SQIVND come from the germline V gene (reference sequence). CDR3 residues: CASKPSGTQLNYGYTF. CDR3 DNA: TGTGCCAGTAAACCCAGCGGGACCCAGCTTAACTATGGCTACACCTTC.

J is TRBJ1-1 and V is TRBV10-1; tentatively, D is TRBD1 (6 bases). Germline V gene data show CDR1 as WNHNN and CDR2 as SYGVQD (reference sequence). The V gene lost 6 bases and the J gene lost 3 bases, with 14 bases spanning the gap. The CDR3 loop spans 14 amino acids. DNA for the CDR3: TGCGCCAGCAGCCCTTCTGGACAGTACACTGAAGCTTTCTTT. Translating gives CASSPSGQYTEAFF.

Only a few counts were recorded for this clone. This same CDR3 is encoded by further DNA sequences in the sample. The V gene is TRBV6-2 or TRBV6-3, the J gene TRBJ1-2, with a weak D call TRBD1 (6 bases). CDR1 MNHEY and CDR2 SVGEGT come from the germline V gene. Deletions cut 4 bases from V and 4 bases from J, with 13 bases between. CDR3 length: 14 residues. CDR3 DNA sequence: TGTGCCAGCAGTTCAGCCCCAGGGGCCTATGGCTACACCTTC. Translated: CASSSAPGAYGYTF.

This rearrangement joins TRBV2 to TRBJ1-3; D may be TRBD1 (5 bases). The CDR3 runs to 14 residues. From germline, CDR1 is SNHLY and CDR2 FYNNEI. V shed 0 bases and J shed 8 bases, with 11 bases lying between them. CDR3: CASSEAIGDDTIYF. Written as DNA, the CDR3 is TGTGCCAGCAGTGAAGCGATAGGGGACGACACCATATATTTT.

The chain combines TRBV14 with TRBJ1-6, with 7 nucleotides matching TRBD1. The CDR3 is made up of 15 amino acids. With V trimmed by 4 bases and J by 7 bases, 7 bases remained unmatched. The germline CDR1 and CDR2 sequences are SGHDN and FVKESK. The CDR3 nucleotides are TGTGCCAGCAGCCCCGCCGGGACAGCGAATTCACCCCTCCACTTT. Protein product: CASSPAGTANSPLHF.

This clone occurred once. The chain combines TRBV2 with TRBJ1-5, with a weak D call TRBD1 (6 bases). Germline CDR1 and CDR2: SNHLY and FYNNEI. The CDR3 extends over 14 amino acids. Between the trimmed V and J ends, which lost 2 bases and 5 bases, there was a span of 10 bases. This chain's CDR3 is CASSELSGDQPQHF. The DNA for the CDR3 is TGTGCCAGCAGTGAATTGTCAGGGGATCAGCCCCAGCATTTT.